Following are 27 T cell receptor beta chains from one sample sequenced in a study of cytomegalovirus exposure and HLA in healthy donors. PCR employed 60 Vbeta and 13 Jbeta primers. Produced via immunoSEQ multiplex PCR; TCRdb's table is partial and in-frame only. The sample has around 120,000 clones; under 85% are singletons. Material for sequencing was PBMCs. These receptors were obtained from a boy younger than 18 in good health and CMV-seronegative.

The chain couples TRBV5-8 to TRBJ1-5; 7 nucleotides match TRBD1. V lost 2 bases, J lost 3 bases, and 5 bases stayed unmatched. Looked up from germline, CDR1 is SGHTS and CDR2 is YDEGEE. This CDR3 has 15 residues. The CDR3 DNA reads TGTGCCAGCAGCTTTGACGACAGGGACAATCAGCCCCAGCATTTT. It translates to CASSFDDRDNQPQHF. The full variable domain, in which reference TRBV5-8 and TRBJ1-5 provide the parts outside the CDR3, is EAGVTQSPTHLIKTRGQQATLRCSPISGHTSVYWYQQALGLGLQFLLWYDEGEERNRGNFPPRFSGRQFPNYSSELNVNALELEDSALYLCASSFDDRDNQPQHFGDGTRLSIL.

The chain combines TRBV4-3 with TRBJ1-4; perhaps TRBD1 as D (6 bases). This CDR3 region has 13 residues. V was trimmed by 2 bases and J by 7 bases, leaving 8 bases between them. Germline CDR1 LGHNA, CDR2 YSLEER. The CDR3 loop is CASSQQGSEKLFF. The CDR3 DNA follows: TGCGCCAGCAGCCAACAGGGGAGTGAAAAACTGTTTTTT.

The V gene is TRBV11-3, the J gene TRBJ2-3; no clear D gene. V shed 5 bases and J shed 4 bases, with 4 bases lying between them. From germline, CDR1 is SGHNT and CDR2 YENEEA. The CDR3 is 11 amino acids. The CDR3 DNA sequence: TGTGCCAGCAGCACGGCAGATACGCAGTATTTT. Translation gives CASSTADTQYF. Combining the CDR3 with reference TRBV11-3 and TRBJ2-3 gives the whole variable domain EAGVVQSPRYKIIEKKQPVAFWCNPISGHNTLYWYLQNLGQGPELLIRYENEEAVDDSQLPKDRFSAERLKGVDSTLKIQPAELGDSAVYLCASSTADTQYFGPGTRLTVL.

The J gene is TRBJ2-1, the V gene TRBV4-3; D possibly corresponds to TRBD2 (5 bases). V was pared by 2 bases and J by 8 bases, with 10 bases between. CDR1 is LGHNA, CDR2 YSLEER, per germline. This CDR3 region has 13 residues. DNA for the CDR3: TGCGCCAGCAGCCAACTAGCATCGGATGAGCAGTTCTTC. Protein: CASSQLASDEQFF.

The chain links TRBV27 to TRBJ1-5, with unresolved D. Germline V gives CDR1 MNHEY, CDR2 SMNVEV (reference sequence). The V end was cut by 4 bases, the J end by 2 bases, with 6 bases between. This CDR3 has 13 amino acids. Written as DNA, the CDR3 is TGTGCCAGCAGTTCTGGCCGCAATCAGCCCCAGCATTTT. It codes for CASSSGRNQPQHF.

This clone was detected only a few times. The rearrangement links TRBV14 to TRBJ1-1; D unresolved. The CDR3 spans 14 residues. In germline, CDR1 is SGHDN, CDR2 FVKESK. Trimming cost V 4 bases and J 1 base, with 10 bases left between them. CDR3 nucleotide sequence: TGTGCCAGCAGCCTCACCCGGGGGAACACTGAAGCTTTCTTT. This encodes CASSLTRGNTEAFF.

This clone has just a few counts. This sequence joins TRBV7-3 and TRBJ2-7; D is possibly TRBD1 (6 bases). CDR3 length equals 16 residues. Trimming took 5 bases from V and 1 from J, leaving 18 bases between them. CDR1 is SGHTA and CDR2 is FQGTGA in the germline V gene. CDR3 DNA: TGTGCCAGCAGCCCCTCAGGGGCCCCGGAGTCCTACGAGCAGTACTTC. This gives the protein CASSPSGAPESYEQYF. The variable domain in full, with the rest retrieved from reference TRBV7-3 and TRBJ2-7, is GAGVSQTPSNKVTEKGKYVELRCDPISGHTALYWYRQSLGQGPEFLIYFQGTGAADDSGLPNDRFFAVRPEGSVSTLKIQRTERGDSAVYLCASSPSGAPESYEQYFGPGTRLTVT.

The chain couples TRBV4-1 to TRBJ2-5; 10 bases line up with TRBD2. The CDR3 contains 14 residues. V was pared by 5 bases and J by 2 bases, with 2 bases of the junction left unmatched. From germline, CDR1 is MGHRA and CDR2 YSYEKL. CDR3 in DNA: TGCGCCAGCAGCGCGACTAGCGGGCAAGAGACCCAGTACTTC. Amino acids: CASSATSGQETQYF.

This chain connects TRBV7-7 to TRBJ2-7, with D possibly TRBD2 on 5 matching bases. Trimming took 1 base from V and 1 from J, leaving 11 bases between them. CDR3 length: 15 residues. Germline lookup yields CDR1 SSHAT and CDR2 FNYEAQ (reference sequence). The CDR3 loop is CASSLEQDSSYEQYF. The DNA for the CDR3 is TGTGCCAGCAGCTTAGAGCAGGACTCTTCCTACGAGCAGTACTTC.

CDR3 sequence: CASSPWFARSSGANVLTF. In DNA form, the CDR3 reads TGTGCCAGCTCACCATGGTTTGCCAGGTCCTCTGGGGCCAACGTCCTGACTTTC. The rearrangement links TRBV18 to TRBJ2-6; D remains ambiguous. V dropped 2 bases and J dropped 0 bases, with 14 bases sitting between them. The CDR3 loop spans 18 amino acids. Germline CDR1 and CDR2: KGHSH and LQKENI.

This sequence joins TRBV5-1 and TRBJ2-7; the D gene is possibly TRBD2 (5 bases). Per germline, CDR1 SGHRS and CDR2 YFSETQ. This CDR3 has 16 amino acids. V lost 4 bases and J lost 3, with 20 bases in between. DNA of the CDR3: TGCGCCAGCAGCCCGGGGTCCCCACCCCCCCACTACGAGCAGTACTTC. The encoded protein is CASSPGSPPPHYEQYF.

This clone appeared once. This chain connects TRBV12-5 to TRBJ2-5; a possible D gene is TRBD2 (5 bases). The CDR3 length is 15 residues. V lost 0 bases and J 6 bases, leaving 14 bases between the germline ends. Looked up from germline, CDR1 is LGHNT and CDR2 is FRNRAP. DNA of the CDR3: TGTGCTAGTGGTTTGGTAATCGCTAGCTTGAAGACCCAGTACTTC. Amino acids: CASGLVIASLKTQYF.

The chain couples TRBV9 to TRBJ2-1; 7 bases fit TRBD2. CDR3 size: 14 residues. V shed 0 bases and J 7 bases; nucleotides not matched to a gene: 4. Germline CDR1 reads SGDLS; CDR2 reads YYNGEE. In nucleotides, the CDR3 is TGTGCCAGCAGCGTAGGGGGGACTATAAATGAGCAGTTCTTC. This encodes CASSVGGTINEQFF.

With regard to this clone: This specimen includes other DNA sequences encoding the same CDR3. This chain joins TRBV19 and TRBJ2-7; weak D call: TRBD1 (6 bases). From germline, CDR1 is LNHDA and CDR2 SQIVND (reference sequence). The CDR3 is 14 residues long. The V end was cut by 1 base, the J end by 2 bases, with 9 bases between. The CDR3 loop is CASSIGQATYEQYF. The CDR3, as DNA: TGTGCCAGTAGTATAGGACAGGCTACCTACGAGCAGTACTTC.

The chain is built from TRBV6-5 and TRBJ2-7; possibly TRBD1 for D (6 bases). CDR1 and CDR2 (germline): MNHEY, SVGAGI. The CDR3 contains 12 residues. V shed 3 bases and J shed 7 bases, with 10 bases lying between them. In DNA form, the CDR3 reads TGTGCCAGCAGTTATTCACAGGGAGAGCAGTACTTC. Encoded protein: CASSYSQGEQYF.

The V call is TRBV27, the J call TRBJ2-2, with D unclear. The CDR3 contains 15 residues. Germline V CDR1 and CDR2: MNHEY, SMNVEV (reference sequence). V was clipped by 6 bases and J by 0 bases, with 11 bases between them. The CDR3 spells CASSFDSANTGELFF. In DNA, the CDR3 is TGTGCCAGCAGCTTTGACTCCGCGAACACCGGGGAGCTGTTTTTT.

V gene TRBV2 combines with J gene TRBJ2-1; a weak D match, TRBD1 (6 bases). The CDR3 length is 15 residues. Germline assignment: CDR1 SNHLY and CDR2 FYNNEI. With 4 bases removed from V and 10 bases from J, the gap between germline ends came to 20 bases. This CDR3 reads CASSVFNGGQEEQFF. In nucleotides, the CDR3 is TGTGCCAGCAGTGTATTCAATGGGGGACAAGAAGAGCAGTTCTTC.

The V gene is TRBV7-9, the J gene TRBJ2-3, with 10 bases identical to TRBD2. The CDR3 runs to 15 residues. Germline V gives CDR1 SEHNR, CDR2 FQNEAQ (reference sequence). With V trimmed by 5 bases and J by 5 bases, 7 bases remained unmatched. The CDR3 protein is CASSQGLAGGDTQYF. In DNA form, the CDR3 reads TGTGCCAGCAGCCAAGGTTTAGCGGGGGGAGATACGCAGTATTTT.

This clone was picked up one time. The J gene is TRBJ2-7, the V gene TRBV21-1; the table's D call TRBD1 went unverified against the DNA. TRBV21-1 is given as a pseudogene. The CDR3 is 19 residues long. The CDR3 is CATQLPHKETTGGGYEQYF. CDR3 nucleotide sequence: TGTGCCACCCAACTCCCACACAAGGAGACGACAGGGGGAGGCTACGAGCAGTACTTC.

The rearrangement joins TRBV7-3 to TRBJ2-1, with 8 bases that match TRBD2. The CDR3 has 16 residues. Germline V gives CDR1 SGHTA, CDR2 FQGTGA. J lost 0 bases, V lost 2 bases, and 3 bases had no gene match. The CDR3 nucleotides read TGTGCCAGCAGCTTACGCGGGGGGAACTCCTACAATGAGCAGTTCTTC. Translation: CASSLRGGNSYNEQFF. The full variable domain, completed using reference TRBV7-3 and TRBJ2-1, is GAGVSQTPSNKVTEKGKYVELRCDPISGHTALYWYRQSLGQGPEFLIYFQGTGAADDSGLPNDRFFAVRPEGSVSTLKIQRTERGDSAVYLCASSLRGGNSYNEQFFGPGTRLTVL.

The chain employs TRBV7-2 and TRBJ2-5; D gene unclear. V was shortened by 4 bases and J by 8 bases, with 14 bases between the two germline ends. The germline CDR1 and CDR2 sequences are SGHTA and FQGNSA. The CDR3 covers 13 residues. CDR3 sequence (DNA): TGTGCCAGCAGCTCACCTATGCGGAGAACCCAGTACTTC. This gives the protein CASSSPMRRTQYF.

The chain has TRBV7-2 and TRBJ1-2; no clear D gene. Trimming removed 1 base at V and 10 bases at J, with 10 bases between. This CDR3 has 12 residues. Looked up from germline, CDR1 is SGHTA and CDR2 is FQGNSA. DNA of the CDR3: TGTGCCAGCAGCTTAGATTTGGCCGCCTACACCTTC. This codes for CASSLDLAAYTF.

The chain recombines TRBV7-9 with TRBJ2-4; TRBD2 aligns across 7 bases. V was clipped by 3 bases and J by 1 base; unmatched bases: 6. Germline-derived CDR1 and CDR2 are SEHNR and FQNEAQ (reference sequence). The CDR3 loop spans 16 amino acids. The DNA for the CDR3 is TGTGCCAGCAGCTTCCCTAGCGGAACCGCCAAAAACATTCAGTACTTC. This sequence encodes CASSFPSGTAKNIQYF.

The V call is TRBV4-2, the J call TRBJ1-4, with D perhaps matching TRBD1 (5 bases). The CDR3 length is 15 residues. From germline, CDR1 is LGHNA and CDR2 YNFKEQ. Trimming removed 0 bases from V and 8 bases from J, with 13 bases in between. CDR3 coding DNA: TGTGCCAGCAGCCAAGAGGTAGGGGAAGGGGAAAAACTGTTTTTT. This translates into CASSQEVGEGEKLFF.

CDR3 sequence: CASSPGNTIYF. The CDR3 DNA reads as TGTGCCAGCAGCCCCGGGAACACCATATATTTT. The chain uses TRBV25-1 and TRBJ1-3; D is uncertain. V lost 6 bases to trimming and J lost 7 bases, with 7 bases between them. The CDR3 is 11 amino acids. In germline, CDR1 is MGHDK, CDR2 SYGVNS.

The chain couples TRBV7-6 to TRBJ2-1; 8 nucleotides line up with TRBD1. V shed 5 bases, J shed 2 bases, and the junction held 5 bases outside the gene matches. This CDR3 is 15 amino acids long. Germline CDR1 and CDR2: SGHVS and FNYEAQ. CDR3 coding DNA: TGTGCCAGCAGCCCCGGGACAGGCCCCTACAATGAGCAGTTCTTC. This sequence encodes CASSPGTGPYNEQFF.

The gene calls are TRBV6-6 and TRBJ2-7; 10 bases map to TRBD2. The CDR3 totals 15 residues. The germline gives CDR1 MNHNY, CDR2 SVGAGI (reference sequence). The V and J ends lost 5 bases and 4 bases, in that order; junction bases with no gene match: 8. CDR3 sequence reads: CASSRGASGGYEQYF. The CDR3 DNA is TGTGCCAGCAGTCGTGGGGCTAGCGGGGGTTACGAGCAGTACTTC.